The T cell receptor beta chain under discussion was sequenced for a study of Graves' ophthalmopathy and Graves' hyperthyroidism. Regarding the study as a whole: A majority of expanded thyroid clonotypes exceeding 0.001 frequency were likewise present in blood.

Amplification targeted the TCR beta CDR3 regions, with RNA transcripts as the source material. An opening RT-PCR round employed HTBI primers and preceded a second-round multiplex PCR. TCRdb analysed the multiplex PCR reads with MiXCR anew, one entry per CDR3 protein. The sample has hundreds of thousands of distinct CDR3 sequences; about 20% are singletons. Comments on this clonotype: What it recognizes is unknown. An end of the junction does not agree with germline; a read error may underlie this.

The PBMCs used were ones drawn from approximately 10 ml of fresh peripheral blood. The CDR3 sequence is 15 residues long. The germline CDR1 and CDR2 sequences are LGHDT and YNNKEL (reference sequence). The sequencing sample was made of peripheral blood. This chain connects TRBV3-1 to TRBJ1-1; the D gene is possibly TRBD1 (5 bases). The sequence came from a woman in her late teens or twenties with stable Graves' hyperthyroidism. Some clones in this sample may be carry-over from other donors' samples. The CDR3 here is CASIQVFRVNTEAFF. As DNA, the CDR3 is TGTGCCAGCATCCAAGTTTTCAGGGTGAACACTGAAGCTTTCTTT.